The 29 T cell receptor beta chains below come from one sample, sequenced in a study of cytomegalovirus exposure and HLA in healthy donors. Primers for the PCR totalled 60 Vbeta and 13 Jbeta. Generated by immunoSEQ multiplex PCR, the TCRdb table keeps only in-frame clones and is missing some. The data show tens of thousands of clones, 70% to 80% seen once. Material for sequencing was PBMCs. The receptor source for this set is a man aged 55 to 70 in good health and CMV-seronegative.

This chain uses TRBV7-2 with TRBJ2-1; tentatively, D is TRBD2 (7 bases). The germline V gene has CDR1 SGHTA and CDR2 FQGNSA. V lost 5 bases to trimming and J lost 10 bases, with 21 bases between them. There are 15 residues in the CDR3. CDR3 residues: CASSQNGGPQGEQFF. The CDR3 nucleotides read TGTGCCAGCAGCCAAAACGGGGGGCCCCAGGGGGAGCAGTTCTTC.

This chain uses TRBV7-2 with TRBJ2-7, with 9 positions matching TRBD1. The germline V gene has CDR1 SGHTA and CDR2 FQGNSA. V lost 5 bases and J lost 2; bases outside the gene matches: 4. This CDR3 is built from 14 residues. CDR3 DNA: TGTGCCAGCAGCCGTGGGGACAGGGCCTACGAGCAGTACTTC. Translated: CASSRGDRAYEQYF.

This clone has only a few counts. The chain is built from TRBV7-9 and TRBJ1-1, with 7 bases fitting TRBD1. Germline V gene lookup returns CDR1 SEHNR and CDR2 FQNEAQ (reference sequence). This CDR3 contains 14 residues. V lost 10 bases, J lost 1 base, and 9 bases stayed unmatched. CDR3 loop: CATQQGSGNTEAFF. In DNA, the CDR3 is TGTGCCACCCAACAGGGGAGCGGGAACACTGAAGCTTTCTTT.

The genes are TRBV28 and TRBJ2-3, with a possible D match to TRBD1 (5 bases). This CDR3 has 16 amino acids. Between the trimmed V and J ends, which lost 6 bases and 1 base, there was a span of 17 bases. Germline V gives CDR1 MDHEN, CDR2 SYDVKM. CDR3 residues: CASRRDSEWGTDTQYF. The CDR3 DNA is TGTGCCAGCAGACGAGACAGTGAATGGGGCACAGATACGCAGTATTTT.

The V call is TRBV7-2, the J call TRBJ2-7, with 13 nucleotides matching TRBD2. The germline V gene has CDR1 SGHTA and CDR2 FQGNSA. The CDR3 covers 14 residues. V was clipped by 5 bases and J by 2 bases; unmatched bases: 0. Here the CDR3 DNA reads TGTGCCAGCAGCACTAGCGGGGGGGCCTACGAGCAGTACTTC. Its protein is CASSTSGGAYEQYF.

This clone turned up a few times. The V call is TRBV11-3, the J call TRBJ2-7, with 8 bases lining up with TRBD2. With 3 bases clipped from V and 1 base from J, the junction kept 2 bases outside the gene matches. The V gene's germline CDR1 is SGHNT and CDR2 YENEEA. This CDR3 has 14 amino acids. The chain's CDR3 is CASSFSGTSYEQYF. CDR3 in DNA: TGTGCCAGCAGCTTTAGCGGGACATCCTACGAGCAGTACTTC.

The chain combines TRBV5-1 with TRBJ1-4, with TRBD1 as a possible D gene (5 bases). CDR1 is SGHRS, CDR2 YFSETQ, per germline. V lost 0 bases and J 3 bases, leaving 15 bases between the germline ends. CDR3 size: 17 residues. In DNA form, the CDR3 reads TGCGCCAGCAGCTTGGTTCCGGGTGGGGCAGCTAATGAAAAACTGTTTTTT. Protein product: CASSLVPGGAANEKLFF. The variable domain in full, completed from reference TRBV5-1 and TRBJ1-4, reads KAGVTQTPRYLIKTRGQQVTLSCSPISGHRSVSWYQQTPGQGLQFLFEYFSETQRNKGNFPGRFSGRQFSNSRSEMNVSTLELGDSALYLCASSLVPGGAANEKLFFGSGTQLSVL.

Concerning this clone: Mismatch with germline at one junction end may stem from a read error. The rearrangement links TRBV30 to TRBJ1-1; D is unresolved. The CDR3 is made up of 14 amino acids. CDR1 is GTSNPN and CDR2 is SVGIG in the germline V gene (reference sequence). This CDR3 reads CAWNPGRPNTESFF. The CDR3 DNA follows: TGTGCCTGGAACCCGGGAAGACCGAACACTGAATCTTTCTTT.

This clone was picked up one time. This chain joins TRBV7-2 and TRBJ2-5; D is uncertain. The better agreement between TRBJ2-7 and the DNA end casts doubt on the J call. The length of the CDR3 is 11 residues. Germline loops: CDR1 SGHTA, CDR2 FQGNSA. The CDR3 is CASSRSYEQYF. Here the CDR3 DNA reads TGTGCCAGCAGCCGGTCCTACGAGCAGTACTTC.

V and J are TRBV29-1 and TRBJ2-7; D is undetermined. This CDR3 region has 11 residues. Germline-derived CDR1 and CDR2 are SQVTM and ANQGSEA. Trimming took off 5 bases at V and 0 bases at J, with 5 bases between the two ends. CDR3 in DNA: TGCAGCGTTTCGAGCTCCTACGAGCAGTACTTC. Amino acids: CSVSSSYEQYF.

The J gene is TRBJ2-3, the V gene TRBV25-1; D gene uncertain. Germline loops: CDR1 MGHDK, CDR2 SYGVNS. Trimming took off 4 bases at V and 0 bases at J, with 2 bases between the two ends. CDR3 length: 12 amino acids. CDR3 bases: TGTGCCAGCAGTGTAAGCACAGATACGCAGTATTTT. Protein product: CASSVSTDTQYF. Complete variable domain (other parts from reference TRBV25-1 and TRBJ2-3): EADIYQTPRYLVIGTGKKITLECSQTMGHDKMYWYQQDPGMELHLIHYSYGVNSTEKGDLSSESTVSRIRTEHFPLTLESARPSHTSQYLCASSVSTDTQYFGPGTRLTVL.

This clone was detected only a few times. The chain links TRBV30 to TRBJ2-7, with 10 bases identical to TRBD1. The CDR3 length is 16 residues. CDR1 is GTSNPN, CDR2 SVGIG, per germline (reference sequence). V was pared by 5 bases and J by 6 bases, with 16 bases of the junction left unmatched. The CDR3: CAWSQGGTGAIGEQYF. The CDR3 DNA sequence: TGTGCCTGGTCCCAAGGGGGGACAGGGGCGATCGGCGAGCAGTACTTC. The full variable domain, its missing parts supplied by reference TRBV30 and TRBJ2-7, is SQTIHQWPATLVQPVGSPLSLECTVEGTSNPNLYWYRQAAGRGLQLLFYSVGIGQISSEVPQNLSASRPQDRQFILSSKKLLLSDSGFYLCAWSQGGTGAIGEQYFGPGTRLTVT.

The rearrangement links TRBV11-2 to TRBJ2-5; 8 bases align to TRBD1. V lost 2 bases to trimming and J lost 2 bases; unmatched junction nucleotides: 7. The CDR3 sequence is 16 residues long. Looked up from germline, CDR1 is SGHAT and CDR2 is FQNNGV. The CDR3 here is CASSLSSGTGQETQYF. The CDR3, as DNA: TGTGCCAGCAGCTTATCTTCCGGGACAGGTCAAGAGACCCAGTACTTC.

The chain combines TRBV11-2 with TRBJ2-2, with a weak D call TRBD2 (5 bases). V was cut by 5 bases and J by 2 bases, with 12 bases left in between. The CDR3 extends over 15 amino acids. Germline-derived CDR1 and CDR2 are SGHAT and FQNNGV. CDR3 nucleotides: TGTGCCAGCAGCCCGGACTGGACTAACACCGGGGAGCTGTTTTTT. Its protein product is CASSPDWTNTGELFF.

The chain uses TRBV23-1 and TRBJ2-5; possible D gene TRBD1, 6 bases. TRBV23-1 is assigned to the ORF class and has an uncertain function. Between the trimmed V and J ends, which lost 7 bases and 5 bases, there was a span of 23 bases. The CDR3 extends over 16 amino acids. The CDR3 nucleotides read TGCGCCAGCACCCACGAACACAGGATAGGACAGGAGACCCAGTACTTC. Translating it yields CASTHEHRIGQETQYF.

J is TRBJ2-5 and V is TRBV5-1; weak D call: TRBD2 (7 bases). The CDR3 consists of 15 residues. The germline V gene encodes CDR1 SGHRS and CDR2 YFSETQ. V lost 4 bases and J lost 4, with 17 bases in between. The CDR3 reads CASSQGSGGRETQYF. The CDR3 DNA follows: TGCGCCAGCAGCCAGGGCTCGGGGGGCCGAGAGACCCAGTACTTC.

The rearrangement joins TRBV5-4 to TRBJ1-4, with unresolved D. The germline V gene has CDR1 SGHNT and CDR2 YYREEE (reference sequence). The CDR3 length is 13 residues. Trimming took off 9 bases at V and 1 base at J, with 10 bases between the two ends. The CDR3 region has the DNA TGTGCCACCAGATCAGGAACTAATGAAAAACTGTTTTTT. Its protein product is CATRSGTNEKLFF. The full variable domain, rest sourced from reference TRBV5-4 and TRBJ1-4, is ETGVTQSPTHLIKTRGQQVTLRCSSQSGHNTVSWYQQALGQGPQFIFQYYREEENGRGNFPPRFSGLQFPNYSSELNVNALELDDSALYLCATRSGTNEKLFFGSGTQLSVL.

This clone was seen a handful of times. The CDR3 sequence: CASSPPSGNYNEQFF. The CDR3, as DNA: TGTGCCAGCAGCCCCCCTAGCGGGAATTACAATGAGCAGTTCTTC. The chain is built from TRBV13 and TRBJ2-1; 9 positions agree with TRBD2. The CDR3 has 15 residues. Germline V gene data show CDR1 as PRHDT and CDR2 as FYEKMQ (reference sequence). The V and J ends lost 5 bases and 4 bases, in that order; junction bases with no gene match: 6.

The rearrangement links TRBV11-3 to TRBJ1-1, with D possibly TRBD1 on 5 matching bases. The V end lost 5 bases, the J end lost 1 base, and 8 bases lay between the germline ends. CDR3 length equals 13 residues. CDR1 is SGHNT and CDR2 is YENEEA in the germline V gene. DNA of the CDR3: TGTGCCAGCAGCAGGGGCACGAACACTGAAGCTTTCTTT. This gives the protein CASSRGTNTEAFF.

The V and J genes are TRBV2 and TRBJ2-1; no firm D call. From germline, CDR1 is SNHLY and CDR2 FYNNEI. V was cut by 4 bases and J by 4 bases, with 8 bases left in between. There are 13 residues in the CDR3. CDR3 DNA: TGTGCCAGCAGTGTTTGGAGTTACAATGAGCAGTTCTTC. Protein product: CASSVWSYNEQFF. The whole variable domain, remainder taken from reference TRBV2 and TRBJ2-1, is EPEVTQTPSHQVTQMGQEVILRCVPISNHLYFYWYRQILGQKVEFLVSFYNNEISEKSEIFDDQFSVERPDGSNFTLKIRSTKLEDSAMYFCASSVWSYNEQFFGPGTRLTVL.

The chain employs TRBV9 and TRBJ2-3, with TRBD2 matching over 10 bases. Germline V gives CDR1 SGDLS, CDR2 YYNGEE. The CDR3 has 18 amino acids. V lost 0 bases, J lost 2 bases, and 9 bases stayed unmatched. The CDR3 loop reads CASSVDSSGSESTDTQYF. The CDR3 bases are TGTGCCAGCAGCGTAGACTCTAGCGGGAGCGAATCCACAGATACGCAGTATTTT.

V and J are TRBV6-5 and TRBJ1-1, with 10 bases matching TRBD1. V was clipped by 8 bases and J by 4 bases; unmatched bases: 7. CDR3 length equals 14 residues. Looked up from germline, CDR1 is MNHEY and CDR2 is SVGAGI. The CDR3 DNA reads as TGTGCCAGCGGTTCAGGGACAGGGGTCACTGAAGCTTTCTTT. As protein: CASGSGTGVTEAFF.

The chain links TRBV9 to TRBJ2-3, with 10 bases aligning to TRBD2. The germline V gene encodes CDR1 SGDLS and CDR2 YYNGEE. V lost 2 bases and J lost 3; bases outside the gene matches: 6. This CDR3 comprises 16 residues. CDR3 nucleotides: TGTGCCAGCAGCGTTAGCGGGACTAGCGTTACAGATACGCAGTATTTT. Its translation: CASSVSGTSVTDTQYF.

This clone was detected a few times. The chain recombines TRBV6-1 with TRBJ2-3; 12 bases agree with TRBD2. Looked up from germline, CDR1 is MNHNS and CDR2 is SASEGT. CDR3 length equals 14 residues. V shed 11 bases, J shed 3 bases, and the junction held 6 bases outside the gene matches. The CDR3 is CAVFGTSGTDTQYF. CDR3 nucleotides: TGTGCCGTATTCGGGACTAGCGGGACAGATACGCAGTATTTT.

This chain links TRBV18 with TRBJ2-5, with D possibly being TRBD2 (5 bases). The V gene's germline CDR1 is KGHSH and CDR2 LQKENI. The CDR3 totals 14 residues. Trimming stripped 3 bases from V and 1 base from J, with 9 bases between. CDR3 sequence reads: CASSPDWTQETQYF. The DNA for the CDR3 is TGTGCCAGCTCACCGGACTGGACCCAAGAGACCCAGTACTTC.

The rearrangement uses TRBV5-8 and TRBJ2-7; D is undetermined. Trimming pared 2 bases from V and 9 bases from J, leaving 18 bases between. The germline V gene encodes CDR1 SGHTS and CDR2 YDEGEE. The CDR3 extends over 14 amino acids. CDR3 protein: CASSFEYVGVGQYF. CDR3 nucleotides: TGTGCCAGCAGCTTTGAATATGTCGGAGTAGGGCAGTACTTC.

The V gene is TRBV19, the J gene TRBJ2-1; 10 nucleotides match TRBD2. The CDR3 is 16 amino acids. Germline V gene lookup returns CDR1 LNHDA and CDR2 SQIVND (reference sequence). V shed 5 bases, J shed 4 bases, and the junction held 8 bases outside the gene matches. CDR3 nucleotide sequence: TGTGCCAGTAGTCCACTCGGACTAGCGGCTTACAATGAGCAGTTCTTC. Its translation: CASSPLGLAAYNEQFF.

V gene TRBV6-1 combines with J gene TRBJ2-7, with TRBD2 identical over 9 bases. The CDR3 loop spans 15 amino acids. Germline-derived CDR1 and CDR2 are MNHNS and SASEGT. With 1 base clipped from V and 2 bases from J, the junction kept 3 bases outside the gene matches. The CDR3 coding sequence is TGTGCCAGCAGTGAAGAGGGCGGGAGGGCCTACGAGCAGTACTTC. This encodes CASSEEGGRAYEQYF.

The CDR3 loop reads CSVVGQGGQPQHF. The CDR3 DNA reads TGCAGCGTTGTGGGACAGGGAGGTCAGCCCCAGCATTTT. V gene TRBV29-1 combines with J gene TRBJ1-5; 9 bases match TRBD1. The V and J ends lost 4 bases and 6 bases, in that order; junction bases with no gene match: 4. Germline CDR1 is SQVTM and CDR2 is ANQGSEA. The CDR3 extends over 13 amino acids.